This T cell receptor (beta chain) comes out of a study of human T cells and chemical hapten exposure. For the study at large: Slight differences in pooled library volume were the main source of varying TCR yields across samples. Study results and caveats: With regard to DPC sensitization, TCRs above 1 in 1000 frequency did not change.

Remarks on this clonotype: Its antigen is as yet unknown.

As the library was built, unique molecular identifiers were attached to individual cDNA molecules. In the source study's methods: Per sample, the median was 95,638 TCRs, with values from around 25,000 to 690,000. TCRdb reprocessed the RACE reads via MiXCR and lists one record per CDR3 protein. The V and J calls and clone size come from TCRdb's table, not from the authors' own analysis. The profile shows 130,000 or so distinct CDR3 sequences, approximately 9.1% of them singletons. Germline CDR1 and CDR2: LGHNA and YSLEER. V was clipped by 0 bases and J by 2 bases; unmatched bases: 7. The CDR3 is made up of 16 amino acids. Described time point: healthy volunteer bleed at 2 weeks. Someone pulled total RNA out of unfractionated whole blood.

Input material: whole blood. The rearrangement uses TRBV4-3 and TRBJ2-7; TRBD2 agrees at 7 bases. This sequence originates from a male donor in good health. Some clones in this sample may be carry-over from other donors' samples. For the CDR3, the DNA is TGCGCCAGCAGCCAAGATTGGAGCGGGACGACCTACGAGCAGTACTTC. Residues: CASSQDWSGTTYEQYF.